This T cell receptor (beta chain) emerged from a study of shared clonotypes between healthy human individuals (TCRdb year 2020). Concerning the study at large: The cohort comprised a couple of women and a few men aged 18 to 49 years. Per donor, leukapheresis produced somewhere between about 0.9 and 10 billion PBMCs. For each donor, three plates each were used for CD4 naive and CD4 memory, two plates were used for CD8 naive, and one plate was used for CD8 memory. Blood TCR repertoires of several healthy adults were deeply sequenced to estimate repertoire size and the extent of clonotype sharing between individuals. To increase sequencing depth and limit assay-specific biases, TCR repertoire library preparation and sequencing were carried out by different laboratories using diverse techniques.

Here V drops 1 base and J drops 2 bases, and the junction holds 7 bases not matched to any gene. In the germline V gene, CDR1 corresponds to SGHVS and CDR2 to FQNEAQ. Inclusive of the bounding cysteine and phenylalanine, the CDR3 is 16 residues long. CDR3 DNA is the only sequence kept; it has 48 bases, read in frame from the first base. TCR CDR3 regions were amplified from genomic DNA by multiplex PCR using the deep immunoSEQ assay. For each cell subset, the extracted genomic DNA was distributed evenly across all wells of several immunoSEQ 96-well plates, and each plate served as one replicate. Each replicate PCR for sorted subsets received roughly 0.2 ug genomic DNA, equal to around 32,000 T cell genomes. The purified libraries were quantified using a Qubit 3.0 fluorometer, sized with a Bioanalyzer 2100, and then quantified again using the KAPA Library Quantification kit. Each immunoSEQ 96-well plate was sequenced on its own single-read 150-cycle Illumina NextSeq 550 flow cell. The original methods were these. The immunoSEQ output contained only junctional sequences without quality scores, so filtering could not match that applied to full-length reads. To assign V/J genes and CDR3, sequences were annotated against IMGT germline references using PyIR, a Python wrapper for IgBLAST v1.9. Reads were removed for weak V/J assignments (E-value above 1e-6), missing CDR3, stop codons, out-of-frame junctions, or ambiguous translated residues. V3J clonotypes were defined by identical inferred V gene, J gene, and CDR3 amino acid sequence. To compute the percentage overlap between repertoires, the number of shared unique clonotypes was divided by the size of the smaller repertoire. Three approaches were used to assess repertoire richness: RTK rarefaction, the Chao1 estimator, and Recon v2.1 estimates of unobserved clonotypes. OLGA was used to compute generation probabilities for all TCRbeta clonotypes that the gDNA method yielded from a handful of donors. TCRdb stores this immuneACCESS table with in-frame sequences only. Part of the clones is absent; in the studies checked, under half of the shortfall reflects unresolved V genes, and no reason is known for the rest. The V and J calls and clone size were taken over from that table, and D and trimming were inferred from the DNA. The sample has 2 million to 2.5 million clones on record, approximately 95% of them singletons. Jointly, the top ten make up 0.1% to 0.15% of the sample.

Comment on this clone: What this receptor recognizes is not known. No base qualities exist here, and no much larger clone lies one base off it.

Study-wide conclusions, independent of this receptor: Sampling was restricted to blood, and TCR repertoires in tissues likely differ from the TCR repertoires found in blood. Pairwise subsampling indicated that sequencing depth was expected to affect the degree of clonotype sharing among donors. Because the study included a small number of donors, the genetic and exposure-history diversity represented was limited. Naive subsets generally had larger estimated clonotype richness than memory subsets did. Higher generation probabilities were observed for clonotypes shared by all four sorted-subset donors than for non-shared clonotypes. Incomplete sequencing was indicated by rarefaction of sorted-subset datasets, despite the large sequencing depth. Across a few donors, about 5.2% of naive CD4, roughly 3.3% of naive CD8, around 2.1% of memory CD4, and 0.4% of memory CD8 clonotypes were shared.

Healthy HIV-negative adults with no recently reported acute infections or vaccinations were included as donors. All donors were Caucasian adults living in Nashville, Tennessee, USA. CD4+ T cells were enriched by magnetic negative selection; naive cells were then positively selected on CD45RA, and the negative fraction formed the memory subset. Blood was obtained by leukapheresis, after which PBMCs were separated by Ficoll-Histopaque density gradient centrifugation and cryopreserved in liquid nitrogen vapor phase. Analytical flow cytometry was used to check the purity and quantity of each magnetically sorted T cell population. From each sorted fraction, genomic DNA was isolated and quantified by UV absorbance on a Nanodrop 2000c.

The chain is made from TRBV7-8 and TRBJ2-5, with 7 bases in between that match TRBD2. The source is a young man in good health. Sequences were obtained from naive CD4+ T cells sorted from blood. The meaning of the sample's cell subset or site label: CD45RA+ positively selected. The CDR3 has the sequence CASSLGDYPRQETQYF. The DNA is TGTGCCAGCAGCTTAGGGGACTACCCCCGACAAGAGACCCAGTACTTC.